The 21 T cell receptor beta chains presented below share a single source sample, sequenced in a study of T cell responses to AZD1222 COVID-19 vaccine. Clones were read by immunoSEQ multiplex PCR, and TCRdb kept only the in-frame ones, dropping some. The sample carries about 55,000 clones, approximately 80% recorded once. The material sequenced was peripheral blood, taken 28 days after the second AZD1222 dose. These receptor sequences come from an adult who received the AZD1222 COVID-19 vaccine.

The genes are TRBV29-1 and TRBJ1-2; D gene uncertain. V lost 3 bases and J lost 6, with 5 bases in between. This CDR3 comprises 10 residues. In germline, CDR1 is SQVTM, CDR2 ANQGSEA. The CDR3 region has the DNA TGCAGCGTTGACTCTGATGGCTACACCTTC. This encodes CSVDSDGYTF.

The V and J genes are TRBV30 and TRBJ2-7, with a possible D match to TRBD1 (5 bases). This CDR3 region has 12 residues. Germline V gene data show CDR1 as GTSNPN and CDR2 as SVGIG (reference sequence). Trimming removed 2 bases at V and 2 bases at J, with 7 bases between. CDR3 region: CAWSTGTYEQYF. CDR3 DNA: TGTGCCTGGAGTACAGGCACCTACGAGCAGTACTTC.

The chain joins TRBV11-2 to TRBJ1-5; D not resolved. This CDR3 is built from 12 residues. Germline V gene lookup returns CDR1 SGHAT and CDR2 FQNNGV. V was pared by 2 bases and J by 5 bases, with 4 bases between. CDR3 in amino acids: CASSLTDQPQHF. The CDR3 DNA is TGTGCCAGCAGCTTAACAGATCAGCCCCAGCATTTT.

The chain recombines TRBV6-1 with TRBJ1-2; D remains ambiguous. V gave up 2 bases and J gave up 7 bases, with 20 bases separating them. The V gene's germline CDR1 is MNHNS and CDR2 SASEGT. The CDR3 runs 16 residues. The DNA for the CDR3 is TGTGCCAGCAGTGAACCCGGAAGCCCCAGAGGATTTGGCTACACCTTC. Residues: CASSEPGSPRGFGYTF.

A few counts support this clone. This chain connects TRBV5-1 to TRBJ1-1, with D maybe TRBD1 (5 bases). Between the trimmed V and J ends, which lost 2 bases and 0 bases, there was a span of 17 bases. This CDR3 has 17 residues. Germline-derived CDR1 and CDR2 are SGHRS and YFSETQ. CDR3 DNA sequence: TGCGCCAGCAGCTTAAATTCGGGGCTTACTATGAACACTGAAGCTTTCTTT. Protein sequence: CASSLNSGLTMNTEAFF.

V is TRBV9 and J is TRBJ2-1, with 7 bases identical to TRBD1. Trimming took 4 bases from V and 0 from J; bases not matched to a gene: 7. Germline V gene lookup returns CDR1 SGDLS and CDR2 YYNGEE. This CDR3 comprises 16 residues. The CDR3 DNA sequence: TGTGCCAGCAGCCACAGGGGCTCTAGCTCCTACAATGAGCAGTTCTTC. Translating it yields CASSHRGSSSYNEQFF.

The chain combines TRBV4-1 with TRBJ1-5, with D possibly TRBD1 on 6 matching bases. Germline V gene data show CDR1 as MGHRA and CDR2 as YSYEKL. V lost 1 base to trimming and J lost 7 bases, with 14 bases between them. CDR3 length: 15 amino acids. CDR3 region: CASSQAPGTRQPQHF. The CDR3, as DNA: TGCGCCAGCAGCCAAGCCCCCGGGACAAGGCAGCCCCAGCATTTT.

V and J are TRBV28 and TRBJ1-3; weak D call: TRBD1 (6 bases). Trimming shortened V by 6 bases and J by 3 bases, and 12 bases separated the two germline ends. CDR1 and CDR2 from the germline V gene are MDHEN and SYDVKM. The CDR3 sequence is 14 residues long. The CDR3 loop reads CASSLNRVGNTIYF. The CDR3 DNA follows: TGTGCCAGCAGCCTAAACAGGGTTGGAAACACCATATATTTT.

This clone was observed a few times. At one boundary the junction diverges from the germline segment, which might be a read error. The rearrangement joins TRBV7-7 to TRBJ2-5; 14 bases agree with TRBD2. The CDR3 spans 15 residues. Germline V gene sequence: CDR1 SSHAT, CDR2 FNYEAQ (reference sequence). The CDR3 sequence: CASSPGLAGEETQYF. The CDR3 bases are TGTGCTAGCAGCCCGGGACTAGCGGGAGAAGAGACCCAGTACTTC.

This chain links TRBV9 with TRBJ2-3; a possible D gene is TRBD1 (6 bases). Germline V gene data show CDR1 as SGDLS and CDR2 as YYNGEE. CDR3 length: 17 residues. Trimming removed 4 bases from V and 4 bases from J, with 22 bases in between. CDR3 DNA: TGTGCCAGCAGCTTCACCCCCAGGGGTTTTAGCGCAGATACGCAGTATTTT. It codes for CASSFTPRGFSADTQYF.

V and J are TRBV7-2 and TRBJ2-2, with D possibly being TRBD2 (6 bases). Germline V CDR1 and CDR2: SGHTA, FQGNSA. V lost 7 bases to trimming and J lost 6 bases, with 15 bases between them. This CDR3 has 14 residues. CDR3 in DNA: TGTGCCAGCACCGAGCTAGCGCGAGCCGGGGAGCTGTTTTTT. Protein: CASTELARAGELFF.

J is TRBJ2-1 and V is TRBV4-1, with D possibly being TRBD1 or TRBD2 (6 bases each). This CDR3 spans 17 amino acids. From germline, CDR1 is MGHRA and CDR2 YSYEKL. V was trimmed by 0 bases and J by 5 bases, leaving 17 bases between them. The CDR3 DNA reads TGCGCCAGCAGCCAAGATGATTGGGGGGCTTACGACAATGAGCAGTTCTTC. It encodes CASSQDDWGAYDNEQFF.

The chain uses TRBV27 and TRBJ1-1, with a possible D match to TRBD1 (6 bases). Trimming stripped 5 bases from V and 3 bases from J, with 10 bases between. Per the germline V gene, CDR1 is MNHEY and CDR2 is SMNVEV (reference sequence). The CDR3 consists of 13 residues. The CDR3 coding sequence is TGTGCCAGCAGTCAGGGGTTATACACTGAAGCTTTCTTT. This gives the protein CASSQGLYTEAFF.

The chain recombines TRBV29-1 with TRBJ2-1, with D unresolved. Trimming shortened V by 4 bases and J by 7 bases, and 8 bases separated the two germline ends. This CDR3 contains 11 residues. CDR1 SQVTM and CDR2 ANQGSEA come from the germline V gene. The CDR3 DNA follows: TGCAGCGTTGGAGTTGGAAATGAGCAGTTCTTC. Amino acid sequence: CSVGVGNEQFF.

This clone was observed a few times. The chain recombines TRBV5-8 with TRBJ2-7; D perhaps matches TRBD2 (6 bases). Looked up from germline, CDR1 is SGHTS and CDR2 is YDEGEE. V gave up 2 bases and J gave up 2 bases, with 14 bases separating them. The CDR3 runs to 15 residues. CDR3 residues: CASSLRGTLPYEQYV. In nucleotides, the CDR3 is TGTGCCAGCAGCTTACGCGGGACTCTTCCCTACGAGCAGTACGTC.

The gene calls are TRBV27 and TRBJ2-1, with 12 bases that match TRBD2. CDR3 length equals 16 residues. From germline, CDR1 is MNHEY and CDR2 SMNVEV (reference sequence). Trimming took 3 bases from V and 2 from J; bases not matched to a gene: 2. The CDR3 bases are TGTGCCAGCAGTTTTCCTAGCGGGAGGGCCTACAATGAGCAGTTCTTC. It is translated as CASSFPSGRAYNEQFF.

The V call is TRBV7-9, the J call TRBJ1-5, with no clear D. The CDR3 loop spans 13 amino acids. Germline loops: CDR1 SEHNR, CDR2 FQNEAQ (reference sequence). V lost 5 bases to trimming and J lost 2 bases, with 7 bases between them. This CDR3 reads CASSPSGNQPQHF. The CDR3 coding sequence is TGTGCCAGCAGCCCCTCAGGCAATCAGCCCCAGCATTTT.

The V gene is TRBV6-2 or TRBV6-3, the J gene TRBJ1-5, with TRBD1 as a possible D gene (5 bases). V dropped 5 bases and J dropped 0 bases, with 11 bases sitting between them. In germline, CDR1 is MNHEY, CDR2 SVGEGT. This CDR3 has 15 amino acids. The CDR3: CASSHQGVSNQPQHF. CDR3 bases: TGTGCCAGCAGTCATCAGGGTGTTAGCAATCAGCCCCAGCATTTT.

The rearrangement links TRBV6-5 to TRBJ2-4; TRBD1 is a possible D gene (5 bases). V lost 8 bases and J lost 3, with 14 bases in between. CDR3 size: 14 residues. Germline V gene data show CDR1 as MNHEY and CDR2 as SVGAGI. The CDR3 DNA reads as TGTGCCAGCCGGACAATATTAGGCAAAAACATTCAGTACTTC. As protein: CASRTILGKNIQYF.

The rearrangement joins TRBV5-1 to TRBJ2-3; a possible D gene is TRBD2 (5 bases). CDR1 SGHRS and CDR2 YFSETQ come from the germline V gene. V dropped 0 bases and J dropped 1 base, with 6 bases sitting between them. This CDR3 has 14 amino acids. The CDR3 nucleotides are TGCGCCAGCAGCTTGGCCGGGGGCACAGATACGCAGTATTTT. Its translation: CASSLAGGTDTQYF.

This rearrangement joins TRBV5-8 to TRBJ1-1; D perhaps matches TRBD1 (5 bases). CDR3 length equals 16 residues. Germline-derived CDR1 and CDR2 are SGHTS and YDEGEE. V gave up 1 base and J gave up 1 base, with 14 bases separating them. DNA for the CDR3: TGTGCCAGCAGCTTGAGCCAGGGTTGGTCGAACACTGAAGCTTTCTTT. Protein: CASSLSQGWSNTEAFF. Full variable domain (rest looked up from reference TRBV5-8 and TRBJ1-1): EAGVTQSPTHLIKTRGQQATLRCSPISGHTSVYWYQQALGLGLQFLLWYDEGEERNRGNFPPRFSGRQFPNYSSELNVNALELEDSALYLCASSLSQGWSNTEAFFGQGTRLTVV.